This T cell receptor beta chain originates from a study of T cells in Graves' hyperthyroidism and ophthalmopathy. Findings and caveats of the study: Median prediction lead before ophthalmopathy onset was 6.5 to 7 months with the model. Most thyroid clonotypes expanded above 0.001 were also detected in blood.

Regions amplified from RNA transcripts were the TCR beta CDR3 regions. RT-PCR in the first round (using the HTBI primer set) targeted the TCR CDR3. TCRdb processed the multiplex PCR reads anew with MiXCR; each CDR3 protein has one entry. The table includes roughly 420,000 distinct CDR3 sequences, roughly an eighth detected once. With a duration under 2 months, the hyperthyroidism was newly diagnosed in patients aged 18 to 65. Uncontrolled infection, other autoimmune disease, pregnancy or lactation disqualified patients from enrolment. As regards this clonotype: Its antigen is as yet unknown.

Germline V gives CDR1 LGHDT, CDR2 YNNKEL (reference sequence). The length of the CDR3 is 15 residues. Losses at the gene ends were 6 bases for V and 4 bases for J; bases not matched to a gene: 6. The source of this sequence is a woman aged 18-29 years with Graves' hyperthyroidism. The sequenced sample consisted of blood. This sequence joins TRBV3-1 and TRBJ2-6; 7 bases are a match to TRBD1. CDR3 bases: TGTGCCAGCAGGCAAACAGGGGACGGGGCCAACGTCCTGACTTTC. It codes for CASRQTGDGANVLTF.